This T cell receptor (beta chain) was documented in a study of technical replicates of blood from a few donors. Using immunoSEQ multiplex PCR, the repertoire was profiled, and TCRdb retains in-frame clones only, with some absent. Among under 95,000 clones listed, roughly 94% were seen once. Trimming left V 7 bases short and J 0 bases short, with 4 bases between. Germline CDR1 and CDR2: SNHLY and FYNNEI. This CDR3 spans 12 amino acids. The V and J genes are TRBV2 and TRBJ2-4; D unresolved. This TCR was sampled from a human donor in good health. Sequenced material: T cells isolated from PBMCs. The CDR3 here is CASILAKNIQYF. The CDR3 nucleotides are TGTGCCAGCATCCTAGCCAAAAACATTCAGTACTTC.